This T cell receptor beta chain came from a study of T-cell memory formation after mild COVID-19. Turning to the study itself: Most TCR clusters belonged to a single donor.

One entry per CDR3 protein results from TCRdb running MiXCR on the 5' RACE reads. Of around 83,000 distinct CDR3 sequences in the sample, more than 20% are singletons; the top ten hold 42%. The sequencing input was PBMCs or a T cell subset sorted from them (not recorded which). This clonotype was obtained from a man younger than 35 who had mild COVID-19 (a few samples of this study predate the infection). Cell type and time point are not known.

Written as DNA, the CDR3 is TGTGCCAGCTCACCACCCGGGAGGGGGGGCTCGTACAATGAGCAGTTCTTC. This translates into CASSPPGRGGSYNEQFF. The J gene is TRBJ2-1, the V gene TRBV18, with 8 bases fitting TRBD2. CDR1 and CDR2 (germline): KGHSH, LQKENI. This CDR3 has 17 amino acids. Losses at the gene ends were 0 bases for V and 4 bases for J; bases not matched to a gene: 8.